A single sample gave rise to the 18 T cell receptor beta chains below, sequenced in a study of T cells in localized non-small cell lung cancer. Sequencing used immunoSEQ multiplex PCR; TCRdb keeps in-frame clones, though not all of them. The sample yields 50,000 to 75,000 clones, roughly 90% seen once. Sequences were derived from peripheral blood, sampled before any cancer treatment. These receptor sequences come from a man aged 40-75 years with stage I lung adenocarcinoma.

The chain uses TRBV5-1 and TRBJ2-7; 8 bases fit TRBD1. V shed 3 bases and J 6 bases; nucleotides not matched to a gene: 11. Germline CDR1 reads SGHRS; CDR2 reads YFSETQ. The CDR3 spans 15 residues. CDR3 in DNA: TGCGCCAGCAGCTCCCGAGGACAGGGAAGAGGCGAGCAGTACTTC. Amino acid sequence: CASSSRGQGRGEQYF. The full variable domain, rest sourced from reference TRBV5-1 and TRBJ2-7, is KAGVTQTPRYLIKTRGQQVTLSCSPISGHRSVSWYQQTPGQGLQFLFEYFSETQRNKGNFPGRFSGRQFSNSRSEMNVSTLELGDSALYLCASSSRGQGRGEQYFGPGTRLTVT.

The gene calls are TRBV5-1 and TRBJ1-4; D not resolved. The germline V and J ends were trimmed by 4 bases and 2 bases, with 18 bases remaining between them. The CDR3 covers 17 residues. Per the germline V gene, CDR1 is SGHRS and CDR2 is YFSETQ. The CDR3 DNA follows: TGCGCCAGCAGCCCCCGACGGGGAGAAGGGACTAATGAAAAACTGTTTTTT. Its translation: CASSPRRGEGTNEKLFF.

J is TRBJ1-1 and V is TRBV29-1; D unresolved. Germline CDR1 and CDR2: SQVTM and ANQGSEA. V was pared by 1 base and J by 1 base, with 4 bases between. The CDR3 has 12 amino acids. CDR3 protein: CSVEGTNTEAFF. In DNA, the CDR3 is TGCAGCGTTGAAGGGACGAACACTGAAGCTTTCTTT.

The chain combines TRBV2 with TRBJ2-1, with D unresolved. The V gene's germline CDR1 is SNHLY and CDR2 FYNNEI. This CDR3 is built from 15 residues. The V end lost 3 bases, the J end lost 8 bases, and 17 bases lay between the germline ends. Written as DNA, the CDR3 is TGTGCCAGCAGTGATTTAACGGGTTTTGATTATGAGCAGTTCTTC. It specifies CASSDLTGFDYEQFF.

This chain links TRBV7-2 with TRBJ2-7; perhaps TRBD1 as D (5 bases). Per germline, CDR1 SGHTA and CDR2 FQGNSA. This CDR3 region has 14 residues. Trimming took off 4 bases at V and 0 bases at J, with 10 bases between the two ends. Here the CDR3 reads CASSSQTASYEQYF. The CDR3 coding sequence is TGTGCCAGCAGCTCGCAGACAGCCTCCTACGAGCAGTACTTC.

About this clone: This same CDR3 is encoded by further DNA sequences in the sample. This chain joins TRBV5-1 and TRBJ2-1; TRBD1 matches 7 bases. The CDR3 runs 15 residues. The junction had 4 bases not matched to a gene; V was cut back by 4 bases and J by 0 bases. CDR1 is SGHRS, CDR2 YFSETQ, per germline. Here the CDR3 reads CASSRDSSSYNEQFF. The CDR3 nucleotides are TGCGCCAGCAGCAGGGACAGTAGCTCCTACAATGAGCAGTTCTTC.

The chain employs TRBV7-6 and TRBJ1-5; perhaps TRBD1 as D (5 bases). This CDR3 has 14 amino acids. Trimming removed 5 bases at V and 4 bases at J, with 12 bases between. Germline-derived CDR1 and CDR2 are SGHVS and FNYEAQ. The CDR3 loop reads CASSLDSGNQPQHF. CDR3 nucleotide sequence: TGTGCCAGCAGCCTCGACAGTGGTAATCAGCCCCAGCATTTT.

This sequence joins TRBV9 and TRBJ2-5; D is unresolved. V lost 4 bases and J lost 2, with 9 bases in between. Germline CDR1 is SGDLS and CDR2 is YYNGEE. CDR3 size: 13 residues. As DNA, the CDR3 is TGTGCCAGCAGCACGGACGTACAAGAGACCCAGTACTTC. Residues: CASSTDVQETQYF.

V and J are TRBV28 and TRBJ2-3, with D tentatively TRBD2 (6 bases). This CDR3 region has 14 residues. Deletions cut 2 bases from V and 2 bases from J, with 8 bases between. Germline V gives CDR1 MDHEN, CDR2 SYDVKM. The CDR3 DNA reads TGTGCCAGCAGTTTAAGCGGGCCCACAGATACGCAGTATTTT. Translating it yields CASSLSGPTDTQYF.

The chain has TRBV6-5 and TRBJ2-7; D is unresolved. This CDR3 is 14 amino acids long. Trimming stripped 3 bases from V and 0 bases from J, with 9 bases between. The germline V gene has CDR1 MNHEY and CDR2 SVGAGI. The DNA for the CDR3 is TGTGCCAGCAGTTATAAAAGGCCCTCCTACGAGCAGTACTTC. This encodes CASSYKRPSYEQYF.

The chain is built from TRBV4-2 and TRBJ2-1, with D possibly called TRBD1 or TRBD2 (7 bases each). Germline V lookup: CDR1 LGHNA, CDR2 YNFKEQ. This CDR3 contains 15 residues. V was pared by 0 bases and J by 11 bases, with 17 bases between. This CDR3 reads CASSQDLPGGGQQFF. CDR3 coding DNA: TGTGCCAGCAGCCAAGACCTCCCAGGGGGAGGGCAGCAGTTCTTC.

The chain couples TRBV5-1 to TRBJ2-1; D is perhaps TRBD1 or TRBD2 (5 bases each). The CDR3 consists of 15 residues. Trimming took 4 bases from V and 4 from J, leaving 15 bases between them. The germline V gene has CDR1 SGHRS and CDR2 YFSETQ. DNA for the CDR3: TGCGCCAGCAGCCTCGAGGGGACGGTTTACAATGAGCAGTTCTTC. Its protein is CASSLEGTVYNEQFF.

V gene TRBV14 combines with J gene TRBJ2-7, with TRBD1 matching over 7 bases. V gave up 4 bases and J gave up 0 bases; unmatched junction bases: 6. Germline assignment: CDR1 SGHDN and CDR2 FVKESK. The CDR3 consists of 15 residues. DNA of the CDR3: TGTGCCAGCAGCCGACAGGGTATACTCTCCTACGAGCAGTACTTC. Translated: CASSRQGILSYEQYF.

The chain links TRBV4-1 to TRBJ2-7; tentative D call: TRBD2 (5 bases). Germline V gene data show CDR1 as MGHRA and CDR2 as YSYEKL. The CDR3 contains 13 residues. V was pared by 5 bases and J by 5 bases, with 13 bases between. CDR3 DNA: TGCGCCAGCAGCTATAGAGGGATCGACGAGCAGTACTTC. Its protein product is CASSYRGIDEQYF.

This sequence joins TRBV7-8 and TRBJ2-7; the D call may be TRBD1 or TRBD2 (6 bases each). The CDR3 runs to 14 residues. V lost 4 bases to trimming and J lost 4 bases, with 14 bases between them. CDR1 is SGHVS, CDR2 FQNEAQ, per germline. The CDR3 nucleotides are TGTGCCAGCAGCTCTGCGGGACACGTTTACGAGCAGTACTTC. This codes for CASSSAGHVYEQYF.

The V and J genes are TRBV2 and TRBJ2-3; tentatively, D is TRBD2 (5 bases). The V and J ends lost 4 bases and 0 bases respectively, with 14 bases between them. The CDR3 length is 16 residues. Germline CDR1 is SNHLY and CDR2 is FYNNEI. For the CDR3, the DNA is TGTGCCAGCAGTGCCCCGACGGGAACTAGCACAGATACGCAGTATTTT. Translated: CASSAPTGTSTDTQYF.

V gene TRBV15 combines with J gene TRBJ1-1; D not certain. V lost 8 bases and J 2 bases, leaving 15 bases between the germline ends. CDR3 length equals 14 residues. Germline assignment: CDR1 LNHNV and CDR2 YYDKDF (reference sequence). The CDR3 is CATQSDQPNTEAFF. CDR3 nucleotide sequence: TGTGCCACCCAGTCGGACCAACCTAACACTGAAGCTTTCTTT.

V is TRBV9 and J is TRBJ2-1; D might be TRBD1 (6 bases). This CDR3 has 15 amino acids. Germline V gene data show CDR1 as SGDLS and CDR2 as YYNGEE. V lost 0 bases, J lost 12 bases, and 19 bases lay in between. CDR3 amino acids: CASSVGPGAKLVQFF. The CDR3 coding sequence is TGTGCCAGCAGCGTAGGGCCAGGGGCGAAATTGGTGCAGTTCTTC. Combining the CDR3 with reference TRBV9 and TRBJ2-1 gives the whole variable domain DSGVTQTPKHLITATGQRVTLRCSPRSGDLSVYWYQQSLDQGLQFLIQYYNGEERAKGNILERFSAQQFPDLHSELNLSSLELGDSALYFCASSVGPGAKLVQFFGPGTRLTVL.